Detailed here is one T cell receptor (beta chain). The antigen is undetermined. The sample comes from a study of shared clonotypes between healthy human individuals. About the study: A couple of women and a few men aged 18 to 49 served as donors. Overall study results and limits: Several donors shared about 4.5% of their naive CD4 clonotypes.

Splitting the CD4+ cells yielded a CD45RA+ naive subset and a CD45RA-negative memory subset. Germline V lookup: CDR1 SGHRS, CDR2 YFSETQ. V dropped 4 bases and J dropped 0; count of bases not matched to a gene: 5. The CDR3 loop spans 17 amino acids. Profiled with immunoSEQ multiplex PCR; TCRdb holds only in-frame clones, not every one. The sample carries around 1.4 million clones, roughly 98.5% recorded once. The source of this sequence is a man aged 25-45 years in good health. The chain recombines TRBV5-1 with TRBJ2-3, with 13 bases matching TRBD2. The specimen was naive CD4+ T cells sorted from blood. Subset given: CD45RA+ positively selected. CDR3 sequence reads: CASSPGLAGMSTDTQYF. The CDR3 nucleotides are TGCGCCAGCAGCCCGGGACTAGCGGGAATGAGCACAGATACGCAGTATTTT.